This record concerns one TCR beta chain sequence. Its specificity is unknown. This record belongs to a study of shared clonotypes between healthy human individuals. General study results and limits: Of the naive CD4 clonotypes, roughly 5.2% were shared across several donors.

Positive CCR7 selection of CD45RO-negative cells yielded the naive CD8 cells, and terminally differentiated effector memory CD45RA+ cells were excluded. Original methodology: ImmunoSEQ only sent back junction sequences with no quality scores, so filtering was done differently. Here immunoSEQ multiplex PCR was the method, and the copy in TCRdb shows in-frame clones only, minus some. The V and J calls and the clone size are those of that table, but D and trimming were determined from the DNA. The sample includes roughly 2,000,000 clones, about 95% of them seen just once. The V and J ends lost 5 bases and 13 bases, in that order; junction bases with no gene match: 4. This CDR3 has 12 residues. CDR1 is PRHDT, CDR2 FYEKMQ, per germline (reference sequence).

Sequenced input: naive CD8+ T cells sorted from blood. The sequence came from a man younger than 35 in good health. This sequence joins TRBV13 and TRBJ2-1; 11 positions match TRBD2. The CDR3 DNA reads TGTGCCAGCAGCGAGACTAGCGGGACTCAGTTCTTC. Amino acids: CASSETSGTQFF. Filled out from reference TRBV13 and TRBJ2-1, the complete variable domain reads AAGVIQSPRHLIKEKRETATLKCYPIPRHDTVYWYQQGPGQDPQFLISFYEKMQSDKGSIPDRFSAQQFSDYHSELNMSSLELGDSALYFCASSETSGTQFFGPGTRLTVL.